Listed below are T cell receptor beta chains from one sample, sequenced in a study of blood T cell repertoires in COVID-19. TCRdb keeps only in-frame clones here, not all; method: immunoSEQ multiplex PCR. The sample yields about 120,000 clones, 85% to 90% seen once. The sequencing input was peripheral blood. These receptors were collected from a woman between 45 and 60 years old with acute or convalescent COVID-19. The CDR3 runs from the conserved cysteine through the conserved F or W. The D gene is left open where the match is weak. Clone size is not always given. Where it is, it says once, few, many or a class for expanded clones.

V gene,D gene,clone size,J gene,CDR3 DNA,CDR3 protein
TRBV11-3,TRBD2,-,TRBJ2-5,TGTGCCAGCAGCTTAGATCATCCTAGCGGGGGCCAAGAGACCCAGTACTTC,CASSLDHPSGGQETQYF
TRBV11-3,TRBD1,-,TRBJ2-7,TGTGCCAGCAGCGTTAGAGGACAGGGAGCGGAAGAGCAGTACTTC,CASSVRGQGAEEQYF
TRBV29-1,-,-,TRBJ2-3,TGCAGCACCCGCAACGGGCGGGCGTGGACAGATACGCAGTATTTT,CSTRNGRAWTDTQYF
TRBV18,-,-,TRBJ1-1,TGTGCCAGCTCACCCAGGGGACCCGCGGAGGAAGCTTTCTTT,CASSPRGPAEEAFF
TRBV7-2,TRBD1,-,TRBJ2-3,TGTGCCAGCAGCTTAGTGCAGGGGGCGCGAGATACGCAGTATTTT,CASSLVQGARDTQYF
TRBV6-6,-,-,TRBJ2-5,TGTGCCAGCAGTTACGGGGGGTGGGGAGAGACCCAGTACTTC,CASSYGGWGETQYF
TRBV19,TRBD1,-,TRBJ2-6,TGTGCCAGTAAGAGACAGGGTTTTGGGGCCAACGTCCTGACTTTC,CASKRQGFGANVLTF
TRBV7-2,TRBD2,-,TRBJ2-7,TGTGCCAGCAGCTTACTAGCGGGAGGGGGAGAGCAGTACTTC,CASSLLAGGGEQYF
TRBV5-1,-,-,TRBJ2-1,TGCGCCAGCAGCCCCGGGATCCAATATTACAATGAGCAGTTCTTC,CASSPGIQYYNEQFF
TRBV9,TRBD1,-,TRBJ1-4,TGTGCCAGCAGCGGAGGTAGCCTACAGGGGCTTCTTAATGAAAAACTGTTTTTT,CASSGGSLQGLLNEKLFF
TRBV18,TRBD1,-,TRBJ1-1,TGTGCCAGCTCCCGGGACAGGGGTGAGAACACTGAAGCTTTCTTT,CASSRDRGENTEAFF
TRBV18,-,once,TRBJ2-6,TGTGCCAGCTCACCATTAGCCAGAGCGACCTCTGGGGCCAACGTCCTGACTTTC,CASSPLARATSGANVLTF
TRBV27,TRBD2,-,TRBJ2-1,TGTGCCAGCAGTTTAGGACTAGCGGGGGGCAATGAGCAGTTCTTC,CASSLGLAGGNEQFF
TRBV5-4,TRBD2,few,TRBJ2-1,TGTGCCAGCAGCGGGGGACTAGCCTACAATGAGCAGTTCTTC,CASSGGLAYNEQFF
TRBV7-2,TRBD2,-,TRBJ2-6,TGTGCCAGCAGCTTACGGAGCGGGAGCGCGGGGGCCAACGTCCTGACTTTC,CASSLRSGSAGANVLTF
TRBV29-1,-,-,TRBJ2-5,TGCAGCGGGGGGGCGGCGGAGAAGGCCAAAGAGACCCAGTACTTC,CSGGAAEKAKETQYF
TRBV9,-,-,TRBJ1-2,TGTGCCAGCAGCGTATCAGGGGCCCAAGGTGGTGGCTACACCTTC,CASSVSGAQGGGYTF
TRBV6-2/TRBV6-3,-,-,TRBJ1-1,TGTGCCAGCAGCCTCGGGAGTTTTTTGAACACTGAAGCTTTCTTT,CASSLGSFLNTEAFF
TRBV7-8,-,-,TRBJ1-2,TGTGCCAGCAGCCGCCAGGGCGGCGGGGGGCAAGCTGGCTACACCTTC,CASSRQGGGGQAGYTF
TRBV3-1/TRBV3-2,-,-,TRBJ2-5,TGTGCCAGCAGCCAAGACGGGGGTCGGGAGACCCAGTACTTC,CASSQDGGRETQYF
TRBV7-2,-,-,TRBJ1-2,TGTGCCAGCAACCCCATGCGGGGCGCCCTGTCCTATGGCTACACCTTC,CASNPMRGALSYGYTF
TRBV5-8,TRBD2,-,TRBJ2-5,TGTGCCAGCAGCCCGGGACTAGCGGGGATGAAAGAGACCCAGTACTTC,CASSPGLAGMKETQYF
TRBV7-8,-,-,TRBJ2-7,TGTGCCAGCAGCCAGACAGGCTACGAGCAGTACTTC,CASSQTGYEQYF
TRBV5-3,TRBD2,-,TRBJ2-1,TGTGCCAGAAGCTTGTTACCGGTGGATAGCGGGAGAGGGGATGAGCAGTTCTTC,CARSLLPVDSGRGDEQFF
TRBV10-3,-,-,TRBJ2-2,TGTGCCATCAGGACAGTTGCGAACACCGGGGAGCTGTTTTTT,CAIRTVANTGELFF
TRBV9,-,-,TRBJ2-5,TGTGCCAGCAGCCCAACAGGGCTACAAGAGACCCAGTACTTC,CASSPTGLQETQYF
TRBV6-5,TRBD2,-,TRBJ2-1,TGTGCCAGCAGGTCGGCGGGGGGGCACAATGAGCAGTTCTTC,CASRSAGGHNEQFF
TRBV7-2,-,-,TRBJ2-6,TGTGCCAGCAGCTTAGGACAGGCTTTGGCCAACGTCCTGACTTTC,CASSLGQALANVLTF
TRBV10-3,TRBD1,-,TRBJ1-2,TGTGCCATCAGCGGACAGGGGGCCGGGAACTATGGCTACACCTTC,CAISGQGAGNYGYTF
TRBV2,-,-,TRBJ2-3,TGTGCGAGTCGGGGTAGGACAGATACGCAGTATTTT,CASRGRTDTQYF
TRBV20-1,-,few,TRBJ1-2,TGCAGTGCTAGAGATGAGCTATACTACACCTTC,CSARDELYYTF
TRBV6-5,TRBD2,-,TRBJ2-7,TGTGCCAGCAGGCTGACTAGCGGGGGCTACGAGCAGTACTTC,CASRLTSGGYEQYF
TRBV4-1,TRBD1,-,TRBJ2-6,TGCGCCAGCAACCCGGACAGGGGAGTGGTGTCTGGGGCCAACGTCCTGACTTTC,CASNPDRGVVSGANVLTF
TRBV10-3,-,-,TRBJ1-2,TGTGCCATCTCTGGGCAGGACTATGGCTACACCTTC,CAISGQDYGYTF
TRBV19,TRBD1,-,TRBJ1-6,TGTGCCCCCGGACAGGGAGAGAATTCACCCCTCCACTTT,CAPGQGENSPLHF
TRBV19,-,-,TRBJ1-2,TGTGCCAGCAGGGAGTGGATTAGGGGAGGAGGCTACACCTTC,CASREWIRGGGYTF
TRBV19,TRBD2,-,TRBJ2-5,TGTGCCAGTAAAAGGGCTAGCGGGGGGGAGGGTGAGACCCAGTACTTC,CASKRASGGEGETQYF
TRBV7-9,-,-,TRBJ2-7,TGTGCCAGCAGCTTATCTTTTTCATTTGGACAAGACTACGAGCAGTACTTC,CASSLSFSFGQDYEQYF
TRBV11-3,-,once,TRBJ2-7,TGTGCCAGCAGTTTGGGACACGGATACGAGCAGTACTTC,CASSLGHGYEQYF
TRBV19,-,-,TRBJ1-1,TGTGCCAGTAGCTGGGACAATCAATACACTGAAGCTTTCTTT,CASSWDNQYTEAFF
TRBV7-2,TRBD1,once,TRBJ1-3,TGTGCCAGCAGCACTCCGACAGGGGTCGGTGGAAACACCATATATTTT,CASSTPTGVGGNTIYF
TRBV7-9,TRBD2,-,TRBJ2-1,TGTGCCAGCAGCTCTGCCGTCTTCCAGCGGGGGAGCCAAGAGCAGTTCTTC,CASSSAVFQRGSQEQFF
TRBV18,-,few,TRBJ1-6,TGTGCCAGCTCACCACCTGGGGTGGGGCCGAATTCACCCCTCCACTTT,CASSPPGVGPNSPLHF